The clone carrying this T cell receptor (beta chain) was counted at least ten times. Amplified regions were TCR beta CDR3 sequences from RNA transcripts. When the TCR CDR3 underwent first-round RT-PCR, the HTBI primer set was used. MiXCR, run by TCRdb on the multiplex PCR reads, gives a single entry per CDR3 protein. The table has 350,000 or so distinct CDR3 sequences, approximately 22% seen once; the top ten hold under 55%. These data are taken from a study of T cells in Graves' hyperthyroidism and ophthalmopathy. V lost 2 bases and J 4 bases, leaving 8 bases between the germline ends. Looked up from germline, CDR1 is LGHDT and CDR2 is YNNKEL (reference sequence). This CDR3 has 13 amino acids.

V gene TRBV3-1 combines with J gene TRBJ1-1, with D uncertain. The sample taken for sequencing was blood. This sequence was found in a woman aged 45-65 years with Graves' hyperthyroidism. CDR3 region: CASSQSRSTEAFF. Here the CDR3 DNA reads TGTGCCAGCAGCCAAAGTCGAAGCACTGAAGCTTTCTTT.